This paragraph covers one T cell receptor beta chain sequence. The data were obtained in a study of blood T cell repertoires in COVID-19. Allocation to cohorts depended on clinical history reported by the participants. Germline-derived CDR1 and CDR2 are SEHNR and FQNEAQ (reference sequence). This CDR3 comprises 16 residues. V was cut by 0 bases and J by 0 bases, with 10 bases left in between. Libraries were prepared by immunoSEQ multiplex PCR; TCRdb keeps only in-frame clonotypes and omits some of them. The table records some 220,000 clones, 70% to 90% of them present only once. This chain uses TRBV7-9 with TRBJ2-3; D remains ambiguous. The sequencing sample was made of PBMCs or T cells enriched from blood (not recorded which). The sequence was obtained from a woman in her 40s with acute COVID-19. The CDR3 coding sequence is TGTGCCAGCAGCTTAGCGGGCTCCATCAGCACAGATACGCAGTATTTT. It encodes CASSLAGSISTDTQYF.